Listed below are T cell receptor beta chains from one sample, sequenced in a study of blood T cell repertoires in COVID-19. Profiling relied on immunoSEQ multiplex PCR, and the TCRdb table lists in-frame clones only, not all of them. The table shows some 670,000 clones, with more than 80% occurring only once. The sample comprised peripheral blood. Source of these receptors: a woman under 30 with acute or convalescent COVID-19. Both conserved end residues are part of each CDR3. The order of the fields is V gene, D gene, clone size, J gene, CDR3 length, CDR3 protein, CDR3 DNA. The D gene is left open where the match is weak. Clone size is not always given. Where it is, it says once, few, many or a class for expanded clones.

TRBV19	NA	NA	TRBJ1-1	14	CASNAQGTNTEAFF	TGTGCCAGTAACGCACAGGGTACGAACACTGAAGCTTTCTTT
TRBV3-1/TRBV3-2	NA	NA	TRBJ1-1	12	CASSQGLTEAFF	TGTGCCAGCAGCCAAGGACTGACTGAAGCTTTCTTT
TRBV19	TRBD1	NA	TRBJ1-1	13	CASSWRGRTEAFF	TGTGCCAGTAGCTGGAGGGGGCGAACTGAAGCTTTCTTT
TRBV10-2	NA	NA	TRBJ1-4	13	CASRRQGGEKLFF	TGCGCCAGCAGGAGGCAGGGAGGTGAAAAACTGTTTTTT
TRBV2	NA	NA	TRBJ2-3	14	CASSLEGFADTQYF	TGTGCCAGCTCGCTCGAGGGATTCGCAGATACGCAGTATTTT
TRBV14	TRBD1	NA	TRBJ1-1	13	CASSRTGGTEAFF	TGTGCCAGCAGCCGAACAGGGGGGACTGAAGCTTTCTTT
TRBV13	TRBD1	NA	TRBJ1-1	16	CASSLRTGGSLGEAFF	TGTGCCAGCAGCCTCCGGACAGGGGGCTCCCTCGGTGAAGCTTTCTTT
TRBV5-1	NA	NA	TRBJ2-5	14	CASSLGQGGETQYF	TGCGCCAGCAGCTTGGGGCAGGGCGGAGAGACCCAGTACTTC
TRBV2	TRBD1	NA	TRBJ2-7	13	CASAGQGTYEQYF	TGTGCCAGCGCGGGACAGGGGACCTACGAGCAGTACTTC
TRBV6-2/TRBV6-3	NA	once	TRBJ1-2	12	CASSYSGDGYTF	TGTGCCAGCAGTTATTCGGGTGATGGCTACACCTTC
TRBV4-1	TRBD2	NA	TRBJ2-5	18	CASSQEWGGGPHQETQYF	TGCGCCAGCAGCCAAGAGTGGGGCGGGGGGCCTCACCAAGAGACCCAGTACTTC
TRBV7-9	NA	once	TRBJ2-3	13	CASSLASSDTQYF	TGTGCCAGCAGCTTAGCGTCCTCAGATACGCAGTATTTT
TRBV30	NA	NA	TRBJ1-1	14	CAWGPEDGNTEAFF	TGTGCCTGGGGGCCGGAGGACGGTAACACTGAAGCTTTCTTT
TRBV29-1	NA	NA	TRBJ1-3	12	CRATGWGNTIYF	TGCAGAGCAACAGGGTGGGGAAACACCATATATTTT
TRBV5-4	NA	NA	TRBJ1-2	15	CASSFGGSWSDGYTF	TGTGCCAGCAGCTTCGGGGGGTCCTGGAGTGATGGCTACACCTTC
TRBV10-2	TRBD1	NA	TRBJ1-2	14	CASRGTGRFTGDTF	TGCGCCAGCCGGGGGACAGGGCGGTTCACGGGTGACACCTTC
TRBV24-1	TRBD1	NA	TRBJ2-2	17	CATSDLGGQANTGELFF	TGTGCCACCAGTGATTTAGGAGGACAGGCGAACACCGGGGAGCTGTTTTTT
TRBV10-2	NA	NA	TRBJ2-5	11	CASGGKETQYF	TGCGCCAGCGGTGGTAAAGAGACCCAGTACTTC
TRBV7-2	TRBD1	NA	TRBJ2-7	17	CASSLAAGGKGSYEQYF	TGTGCCAGCAGCTTAGCGGCAGGGGGAAAGGGGTCCTACGAGCAGTACTTC
TRBV19	NA	once	TRBJ1-2	12	CASRRGDYGYTF	TGTGCCAGTAGGCGGGGGGACTATGGCTACACCTTC
TRBV19	NA	NA	TRBJ2-1	14	CASSTQLQGTEQFF	TGTGCCAGTAGTACACAACTACAGGGAACTGAGCAGTTCTTC
TRBV14	TRBD2	NA	TRBJ2-3	16	CASSRVAGGYTDTQYF	TGTGCCAGCAGCCGGGTAGCGGGGGGGTACACAGATACGCAGTATTTT
TRBV6-5	NA	NA	TRBJ2-2	12	CASKYVTGELFF	TGTGCCAGCAAATATGTCACCGGGGAGCTGTTTTTT
TRBV4-3	TRBD2	NA	TRBJ2-1	22	CASSQDRLGLAGGPLLYNEQFF	TGCGCCAGCAGCCAGGATCGCTTAGGACTAGCGGGGGGGCCTCTGTTATACAATGAGCAGTTCTTC
TRBV2	NA	once	TRBJ1-2	11	CASSSLYGYTF	TGTGCCAGCAGTAGCCTCTATGGCTACACCTTC
TRBV7-2	TRBD2	NA	TRBJ2-7	15	CASSLEGGGGYEQYF	TGTGCCAGCAGCTTAGAAGGCGGGGGGGGCTACGAGCAGTACTTC
TRBV4-2	NA	once	TRBJ1-2	11	CASSPGGLTTF	TGTGCCAGCAGCCCCGGGGGGTTGACGACCTTC
TRBV6-6	NA	NA	TRBJ1-2	12	CASSPSGGSYTF	TGTGCCAGCAGCCCCTCGGGGGGTAGCTACACCTTC
TRBV5-1	NA	once	TRBJ1-1	13	CASSLFQNTEAFF	TGCGCCAGCAGCTTGTTCCAGAACACTGAAGCTTTCTTT
TRBV25-1	TRBD1	NA	TRBJ2-1	13	CASSEDRETEQFF	TGTGCCAGCAGTGAGGACAGGGAGACTGAGCAGTTCTTC
TRBV6-5	NA	NA	TRBJ1-3	15	CASIEGSKAGNTIYF	TGTGCCAGCATAGAGGGCTCAAAGGCTGGAAACACCATATATTTT
TRBV7-7	TRBD1	NA	TRBJ2-2	16	CASSPAGTGAAGELFF	TGTGCCAGCAGCCCCGCCGGGACAGGGGCAGCCGGGGAGCTGTTTTTT
TRBV10-3	NA	NA	TRBJ1-2	15	CAISESVAQTYGYTF	TGTGCCATCAGTGAGTCTGTTGCACAGACCTATGGCTACACCTTC
TRBV3-1/TRBV3-2	NA	NA	TRBJ1-1	13	CASGQPGTRKAFF	TGTGCCAGCGGACAGCCCGGGACCAGGAAAGCTTTCTTT
TRBV5-1	NA	NA	TRBJ2-3	15	CASSLALQFTDTQYF	TGCGCCAGCAGCTTGGCCTTACAATTCACAGATACGCAGTATTTT
TRBV7-3	NA	NA	TRBJ2-1	17	CASSLGGPTIAYNEQFF	TGTGCCAGCAGTTTAGGAGGGCCCACGATCGCCTACAATGAGCAGTTCTTC
TRBV4-1	NA	NA	TRBJ1-5	17	CASSQGVRGRIDQPQHF	TGCGCCAGCAGCCAAGGGGTGCGGGGCCGGATCGATCAGCCCCAGCATTTT
TRBV3-1/TRBV3-2	NA	NA	TRBJ1-3	17	CASSQASYRVTGNTIYF	TGTGCCAGCAGCCAAGCTTCCTACAGGGTAACGGGAAACACCATATATTTT
TRBV7-2	NA	NA	TRBJ2-4	14	CASSQTRVENIQYF	TGTGCCAGCAGCCAGACTAGAGTGGAAAACATTCAGTACTTC
TRBV11-2	TRBD2	once	TRBJ2-7	14	CASSPKAGVVWQYF	TGTGCCAGCAGCCCCAAGGCGGGGGTAGTGTGGCAGTACTTC
TRBV15	NA	NA	TRBJ1-2	17	CATSRYPQGVQDYGYTF	TGTGCCACCAGCAGATACCCACAGGGAGTGCAAGACTATGGCTACACCTTC
TRBV15	TRBD1	NA	TRBJ1-1	13	CASTGQQATEAFF	TGTGCCAGTACGGGACAGCAGGCCACTGAAGCTTTCTTT
TRBV9	TRBD1	NA	TRBJ1-1	13	CASREGAGTEAFF	TGTGCCAGCAGGGAGGGGGCTGGAACTGAAGCTTTCTTT
TRBV7-9	TRBD1	NA	TRBJ1-2	14	CASSLPTGGRGYTF	TGTGCCAGCAGCTTACCTACAGGGGGCCGAGGCTACACCTTC
TRBV9	NA	once	TRBJ1-2	15	CASSDPHGGGWGYTF	TGTGCCAGCAGCGACCCCCACGGGGGGGGCTGGGGCTACACCTTC
TRBV5-1	TRBD1	NA	TRBJ2-4	13	CASSVGQGDIQYF	TGCGCCAGCAGCGTCGGACAGGGGGACATTCAGTACTTC
TRBV14	TRBD1	NA	TRBJ1-4	15	CASSHYRGKNEKLFF	TGTGCCAGCAGCCACTACAGGGGCAAAAATGAAAAACTGTTTTTT
TRBV19	NA	NA	TRBJ1-2	15	CASRGRQRSNYGYTF	TGTGCCAGTAGAGGACGACAGCGATCTAACTATGGCTACACCTTC
TRBV7-3	TRBD1	NA	TRBJ1-2	13	CASSSRTGAGYTF	TGTGCCAGCAGCTCCCGGACAGGGGCTGGCTACACCTTC
TRBV29-1	NA	NA	TRBJ1-1	15	CSVVPVQGMNTEAFF	TGCAGCGTTGTCCCCGTACAGGGAATGAACACTGAAGCTTTCTTT
TRBV5-1	NA	NA	TRBJ1-5	16	CASSLDGADSNQPQHF	TGCGCCAGCAGCTTGGATGGGGCGGATAGCAATCAGCCCCAGCATTTT
TRBV3-1/TRBV3-2	NA	NA	TRBJ1-3	16	CASSQDGTLLFSTIYF	TGTGCCAGCAGCCAAGATGGGACACTCTTGTTTAGCACCATATATTTT
TRBV12-3/TRBV12-4	NA	NA	TRBJ1-1	13	CASSSGTGMEAFF	TGTGCCAGCAGCTCCGGCACAGGGATGGAAGCTTTCTTT
TRBV5-1	TRBD2	once	TRBJ2-1	15	CASSLVAGVYNEQFF	TGCGCCAGCAGCTTGGTGGCGGGGGTTTACAATGAGCAGTTCTTC
TRBV12-3/TRBV12-4	NA	once	TRBJ1-2	12	CASSLMRNGYTF	TGTGCCAGCAGTTTGATGAGGAATGGCTACACCTTC
TRBV6-5	NA	few	TRBJ1-1	15	CASSHRSGDGTEAFF	TGTGCCAGCAGTCACCGATCAGGGGATGGCACTGAAGCTTTCTTT
TRBV6-4	TRBD2	once	TRBJ2-2	16	CASSAGENANTGELFF	TGTGCCAGCAGCGCGGGGGAAAACGCGAACACCGGGGAGCTGTTTTTT
TRBV7-9	NA	once	TRBJ2-5	16	CASSLAIGVGGETQYF	TGTGCCAGCAGCTTAGCTATCGGGGTCGGAGGAGAGACCCAGTACTTC